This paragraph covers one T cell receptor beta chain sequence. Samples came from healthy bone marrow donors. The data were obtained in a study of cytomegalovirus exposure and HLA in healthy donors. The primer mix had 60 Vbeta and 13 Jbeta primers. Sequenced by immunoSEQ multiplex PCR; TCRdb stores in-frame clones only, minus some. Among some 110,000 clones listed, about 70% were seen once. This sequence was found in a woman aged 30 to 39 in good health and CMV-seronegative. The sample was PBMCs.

For the CDR3, the DNA is TGTGCCAGCAGTGAAACCCACGGACAGGGGAGCGGCTACACCTTC. Translated: CASSETHGQGSGYTF. The V and J genes are TRBV6-1 and TRBJ1-2; 9 nucleotides line up with TRBD1. The CDR3 contains 15 residues. V gave up 2 bases and J gave up 8 bases; unmatched junction bases: 9. CDR1 and CDR2 (germline): MNHNS, SASEGT.